Shown below are 4 T cell receptor beta chains from a single sample sequenced in a study of shared clonotypes between healthy human individuals. The protocol was immunoSEQ multiplex PCR, while the TCRdb copy is restricted to in-frame clones and leaves out a portion. Altogether 1.6 million or so clones are present, roughly 95% being singletons, with the ten largest covering over 1%. Sequenced: naive CD4+ T cells sorted from blood. Subset here: CD45RA+ positively selected. The receptors were sampled from a man younger than 40 in good health.

This chain uses TRBV7-3 with TRBJ2-3, with D possibly matching TRBD2 (6 bases). Germline CDR1 and CDR2: SGHTA and FQGTGA. V gave up 5 bases and J gave up 5 bases, with 23 bases separating them. The CDR3 is 17 amino acids. CDR3 DNA sequence: TGTGCCAGCAGCCCCCCCGGGAGAAGGGGCCAGGGAGATACGCAGTATTTT. It specifies CASSPPGRRGQGDTQYF.

The chain employs TRBV5-1 and TRBJ2-5; 8 bases are a match to TRBD1. The CDR3 has 15 residues. V lost 3 bases to trimming and J lost 5 bases; unmatched junction nucleotides: 9. The germline V gene has CDR1 SGHRS and CDR2 YFSETQ. CDR3: CASSSGTGAGETQYF. Here the CDR3 DNA reads TGCGCCAGCAGCTCGGGGACAGGTGCGGGGGAGACCCAGTACTTC.

The genes are TRBV7-9 and TRBJ2-7; D is uncertain. Germline values: CDR1 SEHNR, CDR2 FQNEAQ (reference sequence). The CDR3 length is 16 residues. Trimming took off 5 bases at V and 3 bases at J, with 20 bases between the two ends. The CDR3 loop is CASSNSITQKSYEQYF. In nucleotides, the CDR3 is TGTGCCAGCAGCAATAGCATCACCCAGAAGAGCTACGAGCAGTACTTC. Based on the CDR3 plus reference TRBV7-9 and TRBJ2-7, the full variable domain is DTGVSQNPRHKITKRGQNVTFRCDPISEHNRLYWYRQTLGQGPEFLTYFQNEAQLEKSRLLSDRFSAERPKGSFSTLEIQRTEQGDSAMYLCASSNSITQKSYEQYFGPGTRLTVT.

CDR3 bases: TGTGCCACCAGCAGAAACGGAAACACCATATATTTT. This translates into CATSRNGNTIYF. V usage is TRBV15 and J usage is TRBJ1-3; D is ambiguous. Germline loops: CDR1 LNHNV, CDR2 YYDKDF (reference sequence). The CDR3 loop spans 12 amino acids. Trimming removed 2 bases from V and 4 bases from J, with 3 bases in between.